Below are 17 T cell receptor beta chains sequenced from a single sample in a study of blood T cell repertoires in COVID-19. The table came from immunoSEQ multiplex PCR; TCRdb's copy has only in-frame clones and leaves some out. The table records around 250,000 clones, roughly nine tenths of them present only once. Sequencing input: PBMCs or T cells enriched from blood (not recorded which). The source of these receptors is a human donor in a cohort exposed to, infected with or recovered from COVID-19 (not recorded which). The donor label of this sample is uncertain.

This sequence joins TRBV27 and TRBJ1-2; 7 bases line up with TRBD1. The germline CDR1 and CDR2 sequences are MNHEY and SMNVEV (reference sequence). The CDR3 covers 16 residues. V shed 0 bases, J shed 8 bases, and the junction held 12 bases outside the gene matches. The DNA of the CDR3 is TGTGCCAGCAGTTTATCTTTCGCCAGGGGGAGGAGGGGCTACACCTTC. Amino acids: CASSLSFARGRRGYTF.

The chain recombines TRBV5-4 with TRBJ2-1; D is possibly TRBD1 (7 bases). Germline V gene sequence: CDR1 SGHNT, CDR2 YYREEE (reference sequence). V lost 4 bases and J 6 bases, leaving 17 bases between the germline ends. This CDR3 is built from 15 residues. The CDR3 nucleotides read TGTGCCAGCAGCCGTACGCGGGACAGAGTCAATGAGCAGTTCTTC. This encodes CASSRTRDRVNEQFF.

This clone has only one observation. The chain joins TRBV2 to TRBJ1-6, with 8 bases fitting TRBD1. The junction had 4 bases not matched to a gene; V was cut back by 8 bases and J by 7 bases. CDR3 length equals 13 residues. Germline lookup yields CDR1 SNHLY and CDR2 FYNNEI. CDR3: CASQGARNSPLHF. In DNA, the CDR3 is TGTGCCAGCCAGGGGGCTAGGAATTCACCCCTCCACTTT. Full variable domain (outside the CDR3, taken from reference TRBV2 and TRBJ1-6): EPEVTQTPSHQVTQMGQEVILRCVPISNHLYFYWYRQILGQKVEFLVSFYNNEISEKSEIFDDQFSVERPDGSNFTLKIRSTKLEDSAMYFCASQGARNSPLHFGNGTRLTVT.

This clone has a single count. CDR3 nucleotides: TGTGCCAGCAGTTTCGACAGGAGAGCTTTCTTT. Translated: CASSFDRRAFF. The chain is built from TRBV6-5 and TRBJ1-1, with D possibly being TRBD1 (6 bases). Germline CDR1 reads MNHEY; CDR2 reads SVGAGI. CDR3 length: 11 amino acids. V gave up 4 bases and J gave up 10 bases, with 10 bases separating them.

The gene calls are TRBV28 and TRBJ1-6, with no clear D. V gave up 5 bases and J gave up 7 bases, with 39 bases separating them. The germline V gene encodes CDR1 MDHEN and CDR2 SYDVKM. CDR3 length equals 23 residues. The CDR3 coding sequence is TGTGCCAGCAGTGCCCTCCCCCCCGCTGACGTGAATATTTGGCCCCGGGAGAATTCACCCCTCCACTTT. Protein sequence: CASSALPPADVNIWPRENSPLHF.

The CDR3 protein is CAISGQDTEAFF. DNA for the CDR3: TGTGCCATCAGCGGCCAGGACACTGAAGCTTTCTTT. V usage is TRBV10-3 and J usage is TRBJ1-1; D is unclear. The V gene's germline CDR1 is ENHRY and CDR2 SYGVKD. The V gene lost 6 bases and the J gene lost 3 bases, with 8 bases spanning the gap. This CDR3 is built from 12 residues.

The rearrangement links TRBV30 to TRBJ2-5; no clear D gene. Trimming cost V 3 bases and J 1 base, with 18 bases left between them. The germline V gene has CDR1 GTSNPN and CDR2 SVGIG (reference sequence). The CDR3 is 16 amino acids. The CDR3 bases are TGTGCCTGGAGCCCGCCAAACCCCGGGTCCCAAGAGACCCAGTACTTC. It yields the protein CAWSPPNPGSQETQYF.

V usage is TRBV19 and J usage is TRBJ1-1, with 7 bases lining up with TRBD1. Trimming at V came to 7 bases and at J to 4 bases, leaving 6 bases not matched to a gene. The CDR3 extends over 13 amino acids. Germline lookup yields CDR1 LNHDA and CDR2 SQIVND (reference sequence). CDR3 sequence reads: CASMQGVITEAFF. CDR3 nucleotides: TGTGCCAGTATGCAGGGGGTGATCACTGAAGCTTTCTTT.

The chain combines TRBV18 with TRBJ2-5; TRBD2 matches at 11 bases. This CDR3 has 17 amino acids. The J segment lost 4 bases and the V segment lost 1 base, leaving 8 bases of the junction unmatched. Germline lookup yields CDR1 KGHSH and CDR2 LQKENI. The CDR3 loop is CASSPQVLAGAGETQYF. For the CDR3, the DNA is TGTGCCAGCTCACCACAAGTACTAGCGGGGGCCGGAGAGACCCAGTACTTC.

The chain employs TRBV11-2 and TRBJ2-1; 13 nucleotides line up with TRBD2. Germline trimming cut 6 bases from V and 7 bases from J; bases unmatched to any gene: 6. Germline CDR1 SGHAT, CDR2 FQNNGV. CDR3 size: 15 residues. The CDR3 sequence is CASRLTSGGANEQFF. CDR3 nucleotides: TGTGCCAGCAGACTCACTAGCGGGGGGGCAAATGAGCAGTTCTTC. Filled out from reference TRBV11-2 and TRBJ2-1, the complete variable domain reads EAGVAQSPRYKIIEKRQSVAFWCNPISGHATLYWYQQILGQGPKLLIQFQNNGVVDDSQLPKDRFSAERLKGVDSTLKIQPAKLEDSAVYLCASRLTSGGANEQFFGPGTRLTVL.

The chain recombines TRBV4-1 with TRBJ2-7, with 9 nucleotides matching TRBD1. Germline lookup yields CDR1 MGHRA and CDR2 YSYEKL. V shed 5 bases and J 3 bases; nucleotides not matched to a gene: 5. There are 14 residues in the CDR3. The CDR3 here is CASSGPGQGYEQYF. In DNA form, the CDR3 reads TGCGCCAGCAGCGGGCCGGGACAGGGCTACGAGCAGTACTTC.

The V and J genes are TRBV24-1 and TRBJ2-1; D perhaps matches TRBD2 (5 bases). The CDR3 extends over 15 amino acids. V lost 4 bases, J lost 5 bases, and 14 bases lay in between. CDR1 and CDR2 from the germline V gene are KGHDR and SFDVKD. CDR3 nucleotide sequence: TGTGCCACCAGTGACCTCGGCGGAGGAGACAATGAGCAGTTCTTC. Amino acids: CATSDLGGGDNEQFF.

The rearrangement links TRBV7-8 to TRBJ2-7; weak D call: TRBD1 (5 bases). V gave up 3 bases and J gave up 0 bases, with 12 bases separating them. The germline V gene has CDR1 SGHVS and CDR2 FQNEAQ. The CDR3 runs to 15 residues. The CDR3 DNA sequence: TGTGCCAGCAGCTTCGACAGTTTGGCCTCCTACGAGCAGTACTTC. Protein: CASSFDSLASYEQYF.

CDR3 DNA: TGTGCCAGCAGCACCGGGGGGTATACGCAGTATTTT. It is translated as CASSTGGYTQYF. This rearrangement joins TRBV5-4 to TRBJ2-3, with 7 bases that match TRBD2. Germline V gives CDR1 SGHNT, CDR2 YYREEE (reference sequence). J lost 7 bases, V lost 4 bases, and 3 bases had no gene match. The CDR3 is made up of 12 amino acids.

This clone was detected once. This chain links TRBV28 with TRBJ1-2, with a possible D match to TRBD1 (5 bases). The CDR3 covers 12 residues. The germline V and J ends were trimmed by 5 bases and 5 bases, with 9 bases remaining between them. CDR1 MDHEN and CDR2 SYDVKM come from the germline V gene. Here the CDR3 reads CASSIPGYGYTF. CDR3 coding DNA: TGTGCCAGCAGTATCCCAGGGTATGGCTACACCTTC.

The CDR3: CASSQMDRSSYEQYF. CDR3 bases: TGCGCCAGCAGCCAAATGGACAGGAGCTCCTACGAGCAGTACTTC. V usage is TRBV4-1 and J usage is TRBJ2-7, with TRBD1 matching 7 bases. CDR1 and CDR2 from the germline V gene are MGHRA and YSYEKL. The CDR3 is 15 residues long. J gave up 0 bases and V 2 bases, and 4 bases lay outside the gene matches.

This clone turned up a few times. The chain employs TRBV24-1 and TRBJ1-5, with no clear D. Germline CDR1 and CDR2: KGHDR and SFDVKD. V shed 6 bases and J shed 0 bases, with 11 bases lying between them. There are 15 residues in the CDR3. CDR3: CATSSRRGSNQPQHF. CDR3 nucleotide sequence: TGTGCCACCAGTAGTCGTCGGGGTAGCAATCAGCCCCAGCATTTT.